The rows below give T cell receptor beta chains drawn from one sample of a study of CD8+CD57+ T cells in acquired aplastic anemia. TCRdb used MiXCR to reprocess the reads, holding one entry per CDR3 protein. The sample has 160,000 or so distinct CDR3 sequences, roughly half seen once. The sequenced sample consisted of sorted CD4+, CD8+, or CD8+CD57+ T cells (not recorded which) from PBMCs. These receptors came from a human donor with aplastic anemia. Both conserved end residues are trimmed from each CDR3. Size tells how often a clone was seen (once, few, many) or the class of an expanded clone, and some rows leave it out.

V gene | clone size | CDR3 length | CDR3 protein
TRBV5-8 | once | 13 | ASSLASGMLREQY
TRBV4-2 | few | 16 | ASSQDQGAGATNEKLF
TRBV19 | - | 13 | ASSPQGQGSYEQY
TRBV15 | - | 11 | AKQPGQSYEQY
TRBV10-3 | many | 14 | AISATGANSGNTIY
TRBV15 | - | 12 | ATRRSKMSTEAF
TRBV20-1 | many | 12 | SACTWEITDTQY
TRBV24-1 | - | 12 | ATSDRVSTDTQY
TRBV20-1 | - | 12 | SARGGSLNSPLH
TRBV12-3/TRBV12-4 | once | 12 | ASSFGTSGKTQY
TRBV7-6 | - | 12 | ASSPMDGHYEQY
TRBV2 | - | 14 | ASTPSGTGATETQC
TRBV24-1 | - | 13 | ATSENLSGNYGYT
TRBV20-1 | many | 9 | SASLVETQY
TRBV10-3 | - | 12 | AISDGSQAYEQY
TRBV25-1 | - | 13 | ASSSPGTGGDTQY
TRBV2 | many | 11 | ASSLGQNYGYT
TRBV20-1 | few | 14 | SARDSGHRSTGELF
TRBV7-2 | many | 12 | ASSPRTSGGAQY
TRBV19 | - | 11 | ASSLVAGDTQY
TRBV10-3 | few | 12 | AISGHRGRDTQY
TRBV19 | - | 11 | ASRSRASTEAF
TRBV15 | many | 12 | ATSRASQQETQY
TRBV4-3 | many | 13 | ASSHGRDPDEKLF
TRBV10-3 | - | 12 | AISGLAGSETQY
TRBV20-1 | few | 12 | SARIPAVNYGYT
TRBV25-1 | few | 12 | ASSGGGAYNEQY
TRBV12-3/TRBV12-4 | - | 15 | ASSLGGKLSGANVLT
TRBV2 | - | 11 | ASSFFSTDTQY
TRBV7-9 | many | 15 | ASSPASGQGARQPQH
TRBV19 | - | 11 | ASSMGSNTEAF
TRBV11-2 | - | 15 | ASSSIAGQGNNQPQH
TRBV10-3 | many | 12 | AISGAGQVGEQF
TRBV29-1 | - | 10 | SVESGNIEAF
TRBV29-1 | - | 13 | SVEPNEGMNTEAF
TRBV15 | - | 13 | ATSTGTGRNEKLF
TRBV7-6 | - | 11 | ASSQDPLYEQY
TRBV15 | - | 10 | ATSRGQETQY
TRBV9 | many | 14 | ASSSRLASLTDTQY
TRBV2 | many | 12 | AWQTRPSTDTQY
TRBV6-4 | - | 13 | ASSPLDVNTGELF
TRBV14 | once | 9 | ASDGVGTQY
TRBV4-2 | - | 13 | ASSQGFSGGNEQF
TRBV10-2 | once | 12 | ASRTSGLKETQY
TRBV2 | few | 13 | AGSNPGPANYGYT
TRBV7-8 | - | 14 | ASSSSLGGLYYEQY
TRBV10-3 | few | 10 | AIGQGDSPLH
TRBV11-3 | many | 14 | ASSLAWGSSTDTQY
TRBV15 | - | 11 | ATRTGIQETQY
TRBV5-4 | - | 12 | ASSRVGSGNTIY
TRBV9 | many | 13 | ASSSRTGVTEKLF
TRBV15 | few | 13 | ATSRDFGAGNTIY
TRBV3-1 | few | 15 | ASSQDISKGKNTEAF
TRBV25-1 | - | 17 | ASSDQFVSPSSYNSPLH
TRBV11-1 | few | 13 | ASSFAGGPRNEQF
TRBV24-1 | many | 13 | ATSDSRSSNQPQH